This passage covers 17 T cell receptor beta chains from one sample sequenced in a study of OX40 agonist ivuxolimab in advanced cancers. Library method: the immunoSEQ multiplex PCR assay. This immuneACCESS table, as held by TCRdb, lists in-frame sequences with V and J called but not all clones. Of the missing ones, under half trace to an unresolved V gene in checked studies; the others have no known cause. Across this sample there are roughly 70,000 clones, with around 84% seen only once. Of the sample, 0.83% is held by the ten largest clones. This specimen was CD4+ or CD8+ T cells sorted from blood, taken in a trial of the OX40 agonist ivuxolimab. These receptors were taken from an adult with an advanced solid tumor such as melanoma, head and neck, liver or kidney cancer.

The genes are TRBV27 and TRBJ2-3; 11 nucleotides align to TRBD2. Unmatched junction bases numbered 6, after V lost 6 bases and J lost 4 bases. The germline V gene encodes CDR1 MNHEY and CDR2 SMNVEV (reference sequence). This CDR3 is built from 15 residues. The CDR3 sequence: CASSPGTSGADTQYF. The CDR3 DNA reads TGTGCCAGCAGCCCCGGGACTAGCGGCGCAGATACGCAGTATTTT.

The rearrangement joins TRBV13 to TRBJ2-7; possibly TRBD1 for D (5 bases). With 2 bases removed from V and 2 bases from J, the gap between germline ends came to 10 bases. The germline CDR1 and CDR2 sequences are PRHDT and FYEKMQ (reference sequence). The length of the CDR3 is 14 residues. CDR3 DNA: TGTGCCAGCAGCTTAAGGTACAGGACCTACGAGCAGTACTTC. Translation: CASSLRYRTYEQYF.

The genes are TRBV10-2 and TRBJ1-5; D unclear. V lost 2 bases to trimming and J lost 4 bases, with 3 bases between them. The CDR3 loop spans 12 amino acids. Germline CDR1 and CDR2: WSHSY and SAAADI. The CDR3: CASSEPNQPQHF. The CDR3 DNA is TGCGCCAGCAGTGAGCCGAATCAGCCCCAGCATTTT.

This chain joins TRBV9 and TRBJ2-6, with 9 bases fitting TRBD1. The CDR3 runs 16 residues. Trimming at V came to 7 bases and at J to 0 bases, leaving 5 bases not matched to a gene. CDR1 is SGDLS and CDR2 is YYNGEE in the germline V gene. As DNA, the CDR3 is TGTGCCAGCCATGGGACAGGGATCTCTGGGGCCAACGTCCTGACTTTC. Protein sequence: CASHGTGISGANVLTF.

The CDR3 sequence is CASSPEGSGKLFF. In DNA, the CDR3 is TGTGCCAGCAGCCCAGAAGGTAGCGGAAAACTGTTTTTT. This chain connects TRBV6-5 to TRBJ1-4; D uncertain. The ends were cut back, 6 bases at V and 10 bases at J, with 15 bases in the middle. CDR3 length: 13 residues. CDR1 is MNHEY, CDR2 SVGAGI, per germline.

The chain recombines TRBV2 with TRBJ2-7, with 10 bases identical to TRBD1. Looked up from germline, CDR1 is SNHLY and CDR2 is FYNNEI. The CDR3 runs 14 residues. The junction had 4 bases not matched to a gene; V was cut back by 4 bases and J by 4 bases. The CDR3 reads CASSVDRGRYEQYF. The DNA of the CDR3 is TGTGCCAGCAGTGTAGACAGGGGGCGGTACGAGCAGTACTTC.

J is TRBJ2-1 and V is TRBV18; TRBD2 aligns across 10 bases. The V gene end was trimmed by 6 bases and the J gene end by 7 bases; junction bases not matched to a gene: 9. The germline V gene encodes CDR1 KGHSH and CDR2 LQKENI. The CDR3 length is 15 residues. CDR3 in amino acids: CASSRGTSETNEQFF. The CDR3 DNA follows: TGTGCCAGCTCCCGCGGGACTAGCGAGACTAATGAGCAGTTCTTC.

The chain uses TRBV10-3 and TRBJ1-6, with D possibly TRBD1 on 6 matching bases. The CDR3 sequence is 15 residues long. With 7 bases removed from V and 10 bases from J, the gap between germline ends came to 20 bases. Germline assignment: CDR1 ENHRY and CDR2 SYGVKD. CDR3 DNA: TGTGCCATCATGGTTGGGGACATGTGGGGGTCACCCCTCCACTTT. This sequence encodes CAIMVGDMWGSPLHF.

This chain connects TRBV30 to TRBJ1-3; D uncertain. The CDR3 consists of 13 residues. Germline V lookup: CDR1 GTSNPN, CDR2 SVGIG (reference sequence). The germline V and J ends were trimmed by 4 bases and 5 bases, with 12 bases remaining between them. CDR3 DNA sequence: TGTGCCTGGACCTTGGACGCGAGAAACACCATATATTTT. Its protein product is CAWTLDARNTIYF.

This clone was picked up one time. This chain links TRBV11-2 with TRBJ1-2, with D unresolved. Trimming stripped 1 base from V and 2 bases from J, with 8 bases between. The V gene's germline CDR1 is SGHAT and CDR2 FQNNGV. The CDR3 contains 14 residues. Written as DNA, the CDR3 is TGTGCCAGCAGCTTAGGAGCGGAAAACTATGGCTACACCTTC. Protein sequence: CASSLGAENYGYTF.

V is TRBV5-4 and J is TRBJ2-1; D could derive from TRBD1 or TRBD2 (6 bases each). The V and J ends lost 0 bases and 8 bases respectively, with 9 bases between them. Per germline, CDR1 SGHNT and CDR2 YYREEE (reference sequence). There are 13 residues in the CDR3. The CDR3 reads CASSLVGGHEQFF. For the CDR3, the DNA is TGTGCCAGCAGCTTGGTGGGGGGCCATGAGCAGTTCTTC.

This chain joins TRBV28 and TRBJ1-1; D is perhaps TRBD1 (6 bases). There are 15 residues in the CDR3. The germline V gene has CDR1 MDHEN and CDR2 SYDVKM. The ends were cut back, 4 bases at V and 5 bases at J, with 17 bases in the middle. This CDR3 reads CASSSSWGGMTEAFF. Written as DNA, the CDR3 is TGTGCCAGCAGTTCCTCCTGGGGGGGCATGACTGAAGCTTTCTTT.

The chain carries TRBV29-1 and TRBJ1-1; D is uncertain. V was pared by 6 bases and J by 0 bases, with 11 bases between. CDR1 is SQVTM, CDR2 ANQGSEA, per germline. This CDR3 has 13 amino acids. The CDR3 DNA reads TGCAGCGTCCATCGTTACATGAACACTGAAGCTTTCTTT. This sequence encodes CSVHRYMNTEAFF.

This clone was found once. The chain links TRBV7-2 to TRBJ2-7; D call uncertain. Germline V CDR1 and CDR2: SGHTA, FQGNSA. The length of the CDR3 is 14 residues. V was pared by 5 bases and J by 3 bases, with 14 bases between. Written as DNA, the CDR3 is TGTGCCAGCAGCACCGACACCGTTCTCTACGAGCAGTACTTC. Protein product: CASSTDTVLYEQYF.

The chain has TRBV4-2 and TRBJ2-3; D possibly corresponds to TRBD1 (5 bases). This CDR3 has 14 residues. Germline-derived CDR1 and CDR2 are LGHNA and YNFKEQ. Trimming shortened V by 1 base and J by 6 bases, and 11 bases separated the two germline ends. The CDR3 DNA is TGTGCCAGCAGCCAAGGGTACAGGACGGATACGCAGTATTTT. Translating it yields CASSQGYRTDTQYF.

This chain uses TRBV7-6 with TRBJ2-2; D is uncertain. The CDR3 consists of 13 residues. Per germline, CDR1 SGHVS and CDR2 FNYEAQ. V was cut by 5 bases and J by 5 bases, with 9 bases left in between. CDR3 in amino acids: CASSLAATGELFF. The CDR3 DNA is TGTGCCAGCAGCCTGGCGGCGACCGGGGAGCTGTTTTTT. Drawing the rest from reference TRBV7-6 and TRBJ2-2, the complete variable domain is GAGVSQSPRYKVTKRGQDVALRCDPISGHVSLYWYRQALGQGPEFLTYFNYEAQQDKSGLPNDRFSAERPEGSISTLTIQRTEQRDSAMYRCASSLAATGELFFGEGSRLTVL.

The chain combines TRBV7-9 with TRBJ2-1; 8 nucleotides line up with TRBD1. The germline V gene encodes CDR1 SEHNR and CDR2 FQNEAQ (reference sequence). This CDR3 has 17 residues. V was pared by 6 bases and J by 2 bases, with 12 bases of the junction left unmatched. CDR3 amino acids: CASRQHRQGWAYNEQFF. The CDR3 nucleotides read TGTGCCAGCAGACAACACCGACAGGGGTGGGCCTACAATGAGCAGTTCTTC.